This TCR beta chain is from a study of T cells in Graves' hyperthyroidism and ophthalmopathy. Study-wide context: The blood sample was taken at first diagnosis, before treatment began.

Amplification yielded TCR beta CDR3 regions, with RNA transcripts as the source. The TCR CDR3 first-round RT-PCR relied on the HTBI primer set. TCRdb re-analysed the multiplex PCR reads in MiXCR, keeping a single row per CDR3 protein. The sample consists of roughly 99,000 distinct CDR3 sequences, 15% to 20% of them appearing once. The V gene's germline CDR1 is MDHEN and CDR2 SYDVKM. The CDR3 consists of 18 residues. V lost 5 bases and J 1 base, leaving 21 bases between the germline ends. Hyperthyroidism in the patients, aged 18 to 65, was newly diagnosed and under 2 months in duration. Fresh peripheral blood, around 10 ml, yielded the PBMCs. This clonotype has ten or more counts.

The clonotype was recovered from a woman in her fifties or sixties with Graves' hyperthyroidism. The rearrangement links TRBV28 to TRBJ1-5, with a tentative D call TRBD1 (5 bases). Sequenced input: blood. The CDR3 is CASSTTRGGYRSNQPQHF. The CDR3 coding sequence is TGTGCCAGCAGTACAACCCGGGGGGGTTATCGGAGCAATCAGCCCCAGCATTTT.